One sample yielded the 23 T cell receptor beta chains listed below, sequenced in a study of vaccination and CD4 T cells after COVID-19. Specified treatment: 10-day PBMC culture with coronavirus spike peptide pools or control peptides (ViraFEST assay). Which antigens these TCRs recognize remains unknown. Cultured CD4+ T-cell DNA underwent Oncomine TCR Beta short-read sequencing. TCRdb re-called the PCR reads with MiXCR, one entry per CDR3 protein. The data hold under 30,000 distinct CDR3 sequences, with roughly 40% observed a single time. Source material: CD4+ T cells from blood, cultured in vitro. The source of these receptors is a human donor who had recovered from COVID-19.

V is TRBV14 and J is TRBJ2-7; perhaps TRBD2 as D (5 bases). In germline, CDR1 is SGHDN, CDR2 FVKESK. Trimming pared 1 base from V and 0 bases from J, leaving 19 bases between. The CDR3 covers 18 residues. Here the CDR3 reads CASSQGGLGSADSYEQYF. The CDR3 DNA sequence: TGTGCCAGCAGCCAAGGGGGATTAGGTAGCGCCGACTCCTACGAGCAGTACTTC.

The genes are TRBV10-1 and TRBJ2-3, with a weak D call TRBD2 (5 bases). Between the trimmed V and J ends, which lost 2 bases and 0 bases, there was a span of 9 bases. Germline CDR1 reads WNHNN; CDR2 reads SYGVQD (reference sequence). CDR3 size: 15 residues. CDR3 region: CASSETGRSTDTQYF. CDR3 coding DNA: TGCGCCAGCAGTGAGACGGGGAGAAGCACAGATACGCAGTATTTT.

This chain joins TRBV5-1 and TRBJ1-1, with D tentatively TRBD1 (6 bases). The V gene's germline CDR1 is SGHRS and CDR2 YFSETQ. V lost 1 base and J lost 0, with 10 bases in between. This CDR3 is 15 amino acids long. The CDR3 DNA follows: TGCGCCAGCAGCTTGTACGGGGGCTTGAACACTGAAGCTTTCTTT. Residues: CASSLYGGLNTEAFF.

The rearrangement links TRBV7-9 to TRBJ2-7; D is unclear. V lost 7 bases and J lost 1, with 11 bases in between. Per germline, CDR1 SEHNR and CDR2 FQNEAQ (reference sequence). The CDR3 sequence is 13 residues long. The CDR3 DNA is TGTGCCAGCACCCTGACAAATTCCTACGAGCAGTACTTC. Protein product: CASTLTNSYEQYF.

This clonotype has a handful of counts. The genes are TRBV6-1 and TRBJ1-5; the match to TRBD1 covers 8 bases. The CDR3 totals 15 residues. Germline V gene sequence: CDR1 MNHNS, CDR2 SASEGT. Losses at the gene ends were 3 bases for V and 1 base for J; bases not matched to a gene: 2. CDR3 DNA sequence: TGTGCCAGCAGTGAGACAGGGGTGAGCAATCAGCCCCAGCATTTT. Its translation is CASSETGVSNQPQHF.

V is TRBV14 and J is TRBJ1-1, with a possible D match to TRBD1 (6 bases). CDR1 and CDR2 (germline): SGHDN, FVKESK. V shed 2 bases and J shed 8 bases, with 12 bases lying between them. The length of the CDR3 is 13 residues. The CDR3 nucleotides are TGTGCCAGCAGCCAAAACAGGGTATCCGAAGCTTTCTTT. Translated: CASSQNRVSEAFF.

This clonotype was seen more than once but under ten times. The V gene is TRBV6-1, the J gene TRBJ2-5, with 7 positions matching TRBD1. The CDR3 is 13 amino acids. With 5 bases clipped from V and 1 base from J, the junction kept 1 base outside the gene matches. Germline assignment: CDR1 MNHNS and CDR2 SASEGT. The CDR3 here is CASSRQGQETQYF. In DNA, the CDR3 is TGTGCCAGCAGTCGACAGGGCCAAGAGACCCAGTACTTC.

This clonotype was seen more than once but under ten times. V is TRBV6-5 and J is TRBJ2-3, with 7 bases that match TRBD1. Germline assignment: CDR1 MNHEY and CDR2 SVGAGI. J lost 1 base, V lost 2 bases, and 0 bases had no gene match. CDR3 size: 14 residues. The CDR3 DNA sequence: TGTGCCAGCAGTTACGACAGGGGCACAGATACGCAGTATTTT. Encoded protein: CASSYDRGTDTQYF.

The rearrangement links TRBV19 to TRBJ2-1; 11 bases line up with TRBD2. V was clipped by 6 bases and J by 4 bases; unmatched bases: 2. This CDR3 contains 14 residues. CDR1 and CDR2 from the germline V gene are LNHDA and SQIVND (reference sequence). The CDR3 spells CASRGTSGYNEQFF. The CDR3 DNA follows: TGTGCCAGTAGGGGGACTAGCGGATACAATGAGCAGTTCTTC.

This clonotype has just a few counts. The J gene is TRBJ2-5, the V gene TRBV7-2; D might be TRBD1 (6 bases). The V gene lost 5 bases and the J gene lost 4 bases, with 17 bases spanning the gap. The CDR3 contains 15 residues. Germline V lookup: CDR1 SGHTA, CDR2 FQGNSA. As DNA, the CDR3 is TGTGCCAGCAGCCCCCGCAGGGGCCCGCCAGAGACCCAGTACTTC. The encoded protein is CASSPRRGPPETQYF.

This clonotype appeared a few times. This chain joins TRBV7-9 and TRBJ2-1; a possible D gene is TRBD2 (6 bases). CDR1 SEHNR and CDR2 FQNEAQ come from the germline V gene (reference sequence). V lost 6 bases to trimming and J lost 1 base, with 10 bases between them. The CDR3 has 14 amino acids. As DNA, the CDR3 is TGTGCCAGCAGGGAGGGTTGGTCCTACAATGAGCAGTTCTTC. Translation: CASREGWSYNEQFF.

CDR3 nucleotides: TGTGCCAGCAGTTACGGTGCTAGCGGGAGAATTAGCCAAGAGACCCAGTACTTC. This translates into CASSYGASGRISQETQYF. The chain has TRBV6-2 or TRBV6-3 and TRBJ2-5, with 10 bases matching TRBD2. The junction had 10 bases not matched to a gene; V was cut back by 2 bases and J by 1 base. Germline-derived CDR1 and CDR2 are MNHEY and SVGEGT. The CDR3 loop spans 18 amino acids.

The sample holds one count of this clonotype. The chain has TRBV20-1 and TRBJ2-3; 9 bases agree with TRBD2. The V gene's germline CDR1 is DFQATT and CDR2 SNEGSKA (reference sequence). The CDR3 spans 13 residues. With V trimmed by 6 bases and J by 2 bases, 3 bases remained unmatched. The CDR3 reads CSAAGGNTDTQYF. Written as DNA, the CDR3 is TGCAGTGCCGCGGGGGGGAACACAGATACGCAGTATTTT.

The chain combines TRBV20-1 with TRBJ2-1; no clear D. V lost 1 base and J 1 base, leaving 8 bases between the germline ends. This CDR3 contains 14 residues. CDR1 is DFQATT, CDR2 SNEGSKA, per germline (reference sequence). The CDR3 region is CSARGWGSYNEQFF. CDR3 DNA sequence: TGCAGTGCTAGAGGATGGGGTTCCTACAATGAGCAGTTCTTC.

V is TRBV6-1 and J is TRBJ2-7, with TRBD1 matching over 7 bases. The CDR3 length is 14 residues. The junction had 4 bases not matched to a gene; V was cut back by 5 bases and J by 0 bases. The V gene's germline CDR1 is MNHNS and CDR2 SASEGT. This CDR3 reads CASSRQGSSYEQYF. Here the CDR3 DNA reads TGTGCCAGCAGTCGACAGGGAAGCTCCTACGAGCAGTACTTC.

The V gene is TRBV19, the J gene TRBJ2-1; TRBD2 matches 7 bases. CDR1 and CDR2 (germline): LNHDA, SQIVND (reference sequence). V lost 4 bases and J lost 0; bases outside the gene matches: 3. This CDR3 has 15 amino acids. CDR3 sequence: CASSKTSLSYNEQFF. CDR3 sequence (DNA): TGTGCCAGTAGTAAGACTAGCCTCTCCTACAATGAGCAGTTCTTC.

This rearrangement joins TRBV21-1 to TRBJ2-3; no DNA check was done on the table's D call, TRBD1. TRBV21-1 is a pseudogene locus. The CDR3 consists of 15 residues. The CDR3 protein is CASSEQPGLTDTQYF. As DNA, the CDR3 is TGTGCCAGCAGCGAACAGCCCGGACTTACAGATACGCAGTATTTT.

In its sample, this clonotype was seen a few times. The chain combines TRBV20-1 with TRBJ2-1; D is perhaps TRBD2 (6 bases). V shed 3 bases and J shed 7 bases, with 19 bases lying between them. Germline loops: CDR1 DFQATT, CDR2 SNEGSKA (reference sequence). This CDR3 is 15 amino acids long. As DNA, the CDR3 is TGCAGTGCTAGCGTAACTCGGGGGTTGGGTAATGAGCAGTTCTTC. Its translation is CSASVTRGLGNEQFF.

This chain links TRBV7-6 with TRBJ2-1; weak D call: TRBD1 (5 bases). V shed 5 bases and J shed 5 bases, with 13 bases lying between them. Germline loops: CDR1 SGHVS, CDR2 FNYEAQ. This CDR3 region has 14 residues. DNA of the CDR3: TGTGCCAGCAGCCAGAGGACAAGAGACAATGAGCAGTTCTTC. Translation: CASSQRTRDNEQFF.

The CDR3 is CASRGQGVNEQYF. DNA for the CDR3: TGTGCCAGCCGGGGGCAGGGGGTAAACGAGCAGTACTTC. This chain joins TRBV6-1 and TRBJ2-7; D possibly corresponds to TRBD1 (7 bases). Trimming pared 8 bases from V and 5 bases from J, leaving 16 bases between. From germline, CDR1 is MNHNS and CDR2 SASEGT. This CDR3 has 13 amino acids.

This chain connects TRBV25-1 to TRBJ1-2; TRBD1 matches 7 bases. The germline V gene encodes CDR1 MGHDK and CDR2 SYGVNS. This CDR3 region has 12 residues. V lost 5 bases, J lost 5 bases, and 2 bases stayed unmatched. The CDR3 coding sequence is TGTGCCAGCAGTAACAGGGGATATGGCTACACCTTC. Translating it yields CASSNRGYGYTF.

In its sample, this clonotype was seen a few times. CDR3 DNA: TGTGCCAGCAGGGAGACAGGGTTATTGACAGATACGCAGTATTTT. Translated: CASRETGLLTDTQYF. The V and J genes are TRBV2 and TRBJ2-3; the match to TRBD1 covers 7 bases. CDR3 size: 15 residues. V lost 6 bases to trimming and J lost 3 bases; unmatched junction nucleotides: 9. Germline values: CDR1 SNHLY, CDR2 FYNNEI.

V usage is TRBV20-1 and J usage is TRBJ2-5; no clear D. Trimming took off 3 bases at V and 1 base at J, with 6 bases between the two ends. The CDR3 contains 12 residues. Germline V gene data show CDR1 as DFQATT and CDR2 as SNEGSKA (reference sequence). DNA for the CDR3: TGCAGTGCTAGTTCTGCCCAAGAGACCCAGTACTTC. Translating gives CSASSAQETQYF.